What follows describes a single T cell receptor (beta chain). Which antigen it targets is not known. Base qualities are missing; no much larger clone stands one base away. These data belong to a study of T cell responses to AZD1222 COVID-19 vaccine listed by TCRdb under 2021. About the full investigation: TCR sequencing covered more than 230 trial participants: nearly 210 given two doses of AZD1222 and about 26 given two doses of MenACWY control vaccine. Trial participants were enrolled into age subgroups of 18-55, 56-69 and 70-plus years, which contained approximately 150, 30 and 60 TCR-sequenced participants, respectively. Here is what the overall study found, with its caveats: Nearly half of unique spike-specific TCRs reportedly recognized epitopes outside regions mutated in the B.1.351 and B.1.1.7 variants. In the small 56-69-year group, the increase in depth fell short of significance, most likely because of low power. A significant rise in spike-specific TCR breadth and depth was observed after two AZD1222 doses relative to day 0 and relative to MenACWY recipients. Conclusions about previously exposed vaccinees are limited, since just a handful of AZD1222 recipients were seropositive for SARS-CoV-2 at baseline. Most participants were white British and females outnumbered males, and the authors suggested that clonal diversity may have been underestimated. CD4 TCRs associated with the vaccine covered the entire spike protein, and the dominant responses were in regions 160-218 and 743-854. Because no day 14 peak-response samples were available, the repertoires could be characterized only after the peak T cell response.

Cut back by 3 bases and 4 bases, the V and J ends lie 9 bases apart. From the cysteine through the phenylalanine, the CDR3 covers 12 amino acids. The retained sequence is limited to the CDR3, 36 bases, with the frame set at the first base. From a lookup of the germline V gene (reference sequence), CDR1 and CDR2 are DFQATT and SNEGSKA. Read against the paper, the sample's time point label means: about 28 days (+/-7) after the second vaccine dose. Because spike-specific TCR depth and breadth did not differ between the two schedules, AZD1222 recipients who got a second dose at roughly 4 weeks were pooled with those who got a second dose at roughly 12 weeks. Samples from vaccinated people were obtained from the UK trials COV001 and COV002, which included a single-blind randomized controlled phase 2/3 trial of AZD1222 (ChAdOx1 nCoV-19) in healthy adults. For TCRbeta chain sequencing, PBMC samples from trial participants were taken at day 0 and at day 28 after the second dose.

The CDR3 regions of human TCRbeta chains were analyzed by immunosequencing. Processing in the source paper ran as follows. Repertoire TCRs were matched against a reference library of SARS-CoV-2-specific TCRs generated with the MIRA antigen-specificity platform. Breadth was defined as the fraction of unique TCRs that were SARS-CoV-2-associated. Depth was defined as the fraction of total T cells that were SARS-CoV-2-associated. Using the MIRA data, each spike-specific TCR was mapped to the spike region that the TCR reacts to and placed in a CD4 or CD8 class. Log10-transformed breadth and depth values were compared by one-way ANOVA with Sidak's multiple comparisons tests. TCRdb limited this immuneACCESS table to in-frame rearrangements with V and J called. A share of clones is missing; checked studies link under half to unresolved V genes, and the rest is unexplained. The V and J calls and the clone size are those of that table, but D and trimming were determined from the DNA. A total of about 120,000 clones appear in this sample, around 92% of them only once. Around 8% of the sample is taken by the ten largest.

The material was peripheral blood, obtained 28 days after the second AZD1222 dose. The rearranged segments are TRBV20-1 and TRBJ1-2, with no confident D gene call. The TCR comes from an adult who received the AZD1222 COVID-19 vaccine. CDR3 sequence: CSASTRGYGYTF. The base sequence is TGCAGTGCTAGTACACGGGGCTATGGCTACACCTTC.